Listed below are T cell receptor beta chains from one sample, sequenced in a study of regulatory T cells in long-lasting Graves disease. MiXCR, applied by TCRdb to the multiplex PCR reads, yields one record per CDR3 protein. The repertoire holds fewer than 400,000 distinct CDR3 sequences, with 15% to 20% as singletons. Sequences were derived from peripheral blood mononuclear cells (PBMCs), sampled when the disease was refractory, from a patient treated with antithyroid drugs. The source of these receptors is a female donor with Graves disease. Both conserved end residues are part of each CDR3. Each record gives: clone size, D gene, V gene, J gene, CDR3 protein, CDR3 DNA. D genes are given only for firm matches. Clone size is not always given. Where it is, it says once, few, many or a class for expanded clones.

clone_size: -; d_call: TRBD2; v_call: TRBV7-3; j_call: TRBJ2-5; cdr3_aa: CASSRGTSGRDEAQYF; cdr3_nt: TGTGCCAGCAGCCGAGGGACTAGCGGGAGGGATGAGGCCCAGTACTTC
clone_size: -; d_call: -; v_call: TRBV9; j_call: TRBJ1-6; cdr3_aa: CASSVGDGNSYNSPLHF; cdr3_nt: TGTGCCAGCAGCGTAGGAGATGGCAACTCCTATAATTCACCCCTCCACTTT
clone_size: many; d_call: TRBD1; v_call: TRBV3-1; j_call: TRBJ2-7; cdr3_aa: CASSQLGTGRHEQYF; cdr3_nt: TGTGCCAGCAGCCAACTTGGGACAGGGCGTCACGAGCAGTACTTC
clone_size: few; d_call: TRBD1; v_call: TRBV27; j_call: TRBJ2-7; cdr3_aa: CASSLLGGPYEQYF; cdr3_nt: TGTGCCAGCAGCCTTTTAGGGGGCCCCTACGAGCAGTACTTC
clone_size: -; d_call: TRBD1; v_call: TRBV4-1; j_call: TRBJ1-6; cdr3_aa: CASNAPGTGASPLHF; cdr3_nt: TGCGCCAGCAATGCCCCCGGGACAGGGGCCTCACCCCTCCACTTT
clone_size: many; d_call: -; v_call: TRBV29-1; j_call: TRBJ1-3; cdr3_aa: CSVDGAQAGNTIYF; cdr3_nt: TGCAGCGTTGACGGGGCACAGGCTGGAAACACCATATATTTT
clone_size: many; d_call: -; v_call: TRBV18; j_call: TRBJ2-5; cdr3_aa: CASSLYPSWEETQYF; cdr3_nt: TGTGCCAGCTCACTCTACCCCTCTTGGGAGGAGACCCAGTACTTC
clone_size: few; d_call: -; v_call: TRBV19; j_call: TRBJ1-1; cdr3_aa: CASSIGGWTEAFF; cdr3_nt: TGTGCCAGTAGTATAGGAGGGTGGACTGAAGCTTTCTTT
clone_size: few; d_call: -; v_call: TRBV4-2; j_call: TRBJ1-6; cdr3_aa: CASSQGGSPLHF; cdr3_nt: TGTGCCAGCAGCCAAGGGGGTTCACCCCTCCACTTT
clone_size: -; d_call: -; v_call: TRBV18; j_call: TRBJ2-3; cdr3_aa: CASSLTDTQYF; cdr3_nt: TGTGCCAGCTCGCTCACAGATACGCAGTATTTT
clone_size: many; d_call: -; v_call: TRBV27; j_call: TRBJ1-6; cdr3_aa: CASSYLLGQNSPLHF; cdr3_nt: TGTGCCAGCAGTTACCTACTCGGACAGAATTCACCCCTCCACTTT
clone_size: -; d_call: -; v_call: TRBV7-9; j_call: TRBJ1-4; cdr3_aa: CASSLVGSTNEKLFF; cdr3_nt: TGTGCCAGCAGCTTAGTGGGGTCAACTAATGAAAAACTGTTTTTT
clone_size: many; d_call: -; v_call: TRBV2; j_call: TRBJ1-4; cdr3_aa: CASIGVRRHEKLFF; cdr3_nt: TGTGCCAGCATAGGTGTCAGGCGGCATGAAAAACTGTTTTTT
clone_size: few; d_call: -; v_call: TRBV28; j_call: TRBJ2-3; cdr3_aa: CASRGGQPTDTQYF; cdr3_nt: TGTGCCAGCAGGGGGGGGCAGCCCACAGATACGCAGTATTTT
clone_size: many; d_call: -; v_call: TRBV28; j_call: TRBJ1-2; cdr3_aa: CASSLLRREQTNYGYTF; cdr3_nt: TGTGCCAGCAGTTTATTACGTCGGGAGCAAACGAACTATGGCTACACCTTC
clone_size: many; d_call: TRBD1; v_call: TRBV2; j_call: TRBJ1-5; cdr3_aa: CASSAGQGRNQPQHF; cdr3_nt: TGTGCCAGCAGTGCTGGACAGGGGAGGAATCAGCCCCAGCATTTT
clone_size: many; d_call: -; v_call: TRBV11-2; j_call: TRBJ1-6; cdr3_aa: CASSLWDTNSPLHF; cdr3_nt: TGTGCCAGCAGCTTATGGGACACTAATTCACCCCTCCACTTT
clone_size: -; d_call: TRBD1; v_call: TRBV29-1; j_call: TRBJ2-3; cdr3_aa: CSARPGTGTDTQYF; cdr3_nt: TGCAGCGCCCGTCCCGGGACAGGGACAGATACGCAGTATTTT
clone_size: many; d_call: -; v_call: TRBV28; j_call: TRBJ1-2; cdr3_aa: CASSLRPNYGYTF; cdr3_nt: TGTGCCAGCAGTTTGAGGCCGAACTATGGCTACACCTTC
clone_size: many; d_call: -; v_call: TRBV20-1; j_call: TRBJ2-7; cdr3_aa: CSARAGHNEQYF; cdr3_nt: TGCAGTGCTAGAGCGGGACACAACGAGCAGTACTTC
clone_size: few; d_call: TRBD1; v_call: TRBV20-1; j_call: TRBJ2-7; cdr3_aa: CSAPGTGGTYEQYF; cdr3_nt: TGCAGTGCTCCCGGCACAGGGGGAACCTACGAGCAGTACTTC
clone_size: many; d_call: -; v_call: TRBV11-2; j_call: TRBJ1-1; cdr3_aa: CASSLRMWDTEAFF; cdr3_nt: TGTGCCAGCAGCTTACGGATGTGGGACACTGAAGCTTTCTTT
clone_size: -; d_call: -; v_call: TRBV15; j_call: TRBJ2-3; cdr3_aa: CATSRSPADTQYF; cdr3_nt: TGTGCCACCAGCAGGAGCCCTGCGGATACGCAGTATTTT
clone_size: many; d_call: -; v_call: TRBV20-1; j_call: TRBJ1-1; cdr3_aa: CSVPRVGTEAFF; cdr3_nt: TGCAGTGTCCCGAGGGTGGGCACTGAAGCTTTCTTT
clone_size: many; d_call: -; v_call: TRBV28; j_call: TRBJ1-1; cdr3_aa: CASRGDGATNTEAFF; cdr3_nt: TGTGCCAGCAGAGGGGACGGAGCGACGAACACTGAAGCTTTCTTT
clone_size: many; d_call: -; v_call: TRBV2; j_call: TRBJ1-2; cdr3_aa: CASSEDRVGGYTF; cdr3_nt: TGTGCCAGCAGTGAAGACAGGGTCGGCGGCTACACCTTC
clone_size: few; d_call: -; v_call: TRBV12-3/TRBV12-4; j_call: TRBJ1-5; cdr3_aa: CASRYRINQPQHF; cdr3_nt: TGTGCCAGCAGATACAGGATCAATCAGCCCCAGCATTTT